This TCR beta chain was captured in a study of memory CD4+ T cells and cytomegalovirus serostatus. Study overall: This sample comes from healthy Belgian adults, under 10 CMV seropositive, 24 seronegative. General study points: CD4+ memory repertoires contained 67 of 164 reported CMV TCRbeta sequences.

Concerning this clone itself: What it binds is not known.

V lost 6 bases and J lost 4; bases outside the gene matches: 13. CDR3 length: 16 amino acids. From germline, CDR1 is SEHNR and CDR2 FQNEAQ (reference sequence). The sort gate was single viable CD3+CD4+CD8-CD45RO+ cells for memory CD4+ T cells. Some clones are missing from TCRdb's copy, which holds only in-frame ones; the method was immunoSEQ multiplex PCR. This table holds about 82,000 clones, 80% found once. Sequencing was performed on memory CD4+ T cells from blood. The chain combines TRBV7-9 with TRBJ1-1, with 8 bases aligning to TRBD1. This TCR derives from an adult in good health and CMV-seronegative. Here the CDR3 reads CASRFTIRGPSTEAFF. In DNA form, the CDR3 reads TGTGCCAGCAGGTTTACGATCAGGGGGCCGAGCACTGAAGCTTTCTTT.